The 18 T cell receptor beta chains reported below all come from one sample, sequenced in a study of memory CD4+ T cells and cytomegalovirus serostatus. Generated by immunoSEQ multiplex PCR, the TCRdb table keeps only in-frame clones and is missing some. The sample holds more than 35,000 clones; 79% are singletons and the top ten take less than 6%. Single viable CD3+CD4+CD8-CD45RO+ cells were sorted as the memory CD4+ T cells. Sample: memory CD4+ T cells from blood. All receptors come from an adult in good health and CMV-seropositive.

The V call is TRBV29-1, the J call TRBJ2-3, with 12 bases aligning to TRBD2. The CDR3 loop spans 17 amino acids. Germline CDR1 reads SQVTM; CDR2 reads ANQGSEA. V shed 4 bases and J 1 base; nucleotides not matched to a gene: 9. The CDR3 is CSVVPWLAGGGTDTQYF. The DNA for the CDR3 is TGCAGCGTTGTTCCGTGGCTAGCGGGAGGGGGCACAGATACGCAGTATTTT.

The J gene is TRBJ2-5, the V gene TRBV6-6, with TRBD1 identical over 7 bases. CDR3 length: 15 amino acids. Germline CDR1 is MNHNY and CDR2 is SVGAGI (reference sequence). J lost 0 bases, V lost 5 bases, and 6 bases had no gene match. CDR3 protein: CASSNDRVYQETQYF. The CDR3 nucleotides read TGTGCCAGCAGTAACGACAGGGTCTACCAAGAGACCCAGTACTTC.

The V and J genes are TRBV28 and TRBJ2-1, with no clear D. V dropped 6 bases and J dropped 2 bases, with 14 bases sitting between them. Looked up from germline, CDR1 is MDHEN and CDR2 is SYDVKM. The CDR3 spans 15 residues. The CDR3 spells CASSVDGRAYNEQFF. In DNA, the CDR3 is TGTGCCAGCAGCGTGGACGGAAGGGCCTACAATGAGCAGTTCTTC.

V usage is TRBV7-2 and J usage is TRBJ1-3, with 7 bases aligning to TRBD1. This CDR3 spans 14 amino acids. Trimming removed 3 bases from V and 1 base from J; junction bases left unmatched: 0. Looked up from germline, CDR1 is SGHTA and CDR2 is FQGNSA. CDR3 region: CASSLDRSGNTIYF. In nucleotides, the CDR3 is TGTGCCAGCAGCTTGGACAGGTCTGGAAACACCATATATTTT. Based on the CDR3 plus reference TRBV7-2 and TRBJ1-3, the full variable domain is GAGVSQSPSNKVTEKGKDVELRCDPISGHTALYWYRQSLGQGLEFLIYFQGNSAPDKSGLPSDRFSAERTGGSVSTLTIQRTQQEDSAVYLCASSLDRSGNTIYFGEGSWLTVV.

The chain carries TRBV5-5 and TRBJ1-2; D ambiguous. The CDR3 is 16 residues long. Germline V gives CDR1 SGHKS, CDR2 YYEKEE (reference sequence). Trimming left V 5 bases short and J 6 bases short, with 23 bases between. CDR3 region: CASSPGVRVYGDGYTF. The CDR3, as DNA: TGTGCCAGCAGTCCGGGCGTTAGAGTTTACGGGGATGGCTACACCTTC.

V and J are TRBV11-2 and TRBJ1-1, with D perhaps matching TRBD1 (5 bases). The CDR3 contains 13 residues. Per germline, CDR1 SGHAT and CDR2 FQNNGV. Trimming took 1 base from V and 10 from J, leaving 13 bases between them. The CDR3 reads CASSLGGRVPAFF. The CDR3 DNA is TGTGCCAGCAGCTTAGGCGGCAGGGTTCCAGCTTTCTTT.

The genes are TRBV7-2 and TRBJ1-2; possible D gene TRBD1, 6 bases. CDR3 size: 14 residues. V shed 5 bases and J shed 6 bases, with 16 bases lying between them. Germline CDR1 and CDR2: SGHTA and FQGNSA. The CDR3 loop reads CASSPNLQGNGYTF. The CDR3 region has the DNA TGTGCCAGCAGCCCAAATTTACAGGGTAATGGCTACACCTTC.

The CDR3 bases are TGTGCCAGCGGGGACAGGGGGCGCACGGAAAAACTGTTTTTT. The encoded protein is CASGDRGRTEKLFF. The chain recombines TRBV28 with TRBJ1-4, with TRBD1 identical over 12 bases. Germline assignment: CDR1 MDHEN and CDR2 SYDVKM. The CDR3 extends over 14 amino acids. J was trimmed by 8 bases and V by 8 bases; bases with no gene match: 6.

The chain combines TRBV4-3 with TRBJ2-1; the D is unclear. Per the germline V gene, CDR1 is LGHNA and CDR2 is YSLEER. CDR3 size: 14 residues. Trimming took 0 bases from V and 8 from J, leaving 11 bases between them. CDR3 in amino acids: CASSQESQAHEQFF. The CDR3 bases are TGCGCCAGCAGCCAAGAATCCCAAGCCCATGAGCAGTTCTTC.

The chain links TRBV28 to TRBJ1-5, with 7 bases lining up with TRBD1. This CDR3 spans 15 amino acids. Germline trimming cut 7 bases from V and 5 bases from J; bases unmatched to any gene: 11. Germline CDR1 is MDHEN and CDR2 is SYDVKM. CDR3 sequence reads: CASNPRGRQDQPQHF. The CDR3 DNA follows: TGTGCCAGCAACCCGAGGGGGCGCCAGGATCAGCCCCAGCATTTT.

The chain is built from TRBV6-6 and TRBJ1-2; the match to TRBD1 covers 8 bases. This CDR3 contains 15 residues. In germline, CDR1 is MNHNY, CDR2 SVGAGI (reference sequence). V dropped 5 bases and J dropped 3; count of bases not matched to a gene: 8. The CDR3 nucleotides read TGTGCCAGCAGTAAGGGACAGGTTATGGACTATGGCTACACCTTC. Its translation is CASSKGQVMDYGYTF.

The chain couples TRBV4-1 to TRBJ2-5; TRBD1 or TRBD2 may be the D gene (6 bases each). With 2 bases removed from V and 1 base from J, the gap between germline ends came to 11 bases. Per germline, CDR1 MGHRA and CDR2 YSYEKL. CDR3 length: 15 amino acids. The CDR3 DNA sequence: TGCGCCAGCAGCCAAATAAAGGGGGGCCAAGAGACCCAGTACTTC. Its translation: CASSQIKGGQETQYF.

The J gene is TRBJ2-3, the V gene TRBV10-3; D unclear. The CDR3 spans 12 residues. V shed 1 base and J shed 3 bases, with 2 bases lying between them. The germline gives CDR1 ENHRY, CDR2 SYGVKD. The CDR3: CAISELTDTQYF. In DNA, the CDR3 is TGTGCCATCAGTGAGTTGACAGATACGCAGTATTTT.

V usage is TRBV5-1 and J usage is TRBJ2-3; D assignment may be TRBD1 or TRBD2 (7 bases each). This CDR3 spans 16 amino acids. In germline, CDR1 is SGHRS, CDR2 YFSETQ. Trimming shortened V by 4 bases and J by 1 base, and 16 bases separated the two germline ends. The CDR3 DNA sequence: TGCGCCAGCAGCACAGGGGTGGCGGGGGGCACAGATACGCAGTATTTT. This translates into CASSTGVAGGTDTQYF.

The V gene is TRBV9, the J gene TRBJ2-3, with TRBD1 matching 9 bases. Germline lookup yields CDR1 SGDLS and CDR2 YYNGEE. The CDR3 covers 16 residues. Unmatched junction bases numbered 6, after V lost 4 bases and J lost 0 bases. The CDR3 spells CASSLQGARSTDTQYF. The CDR3 DNA follows: TGTGCCAGCAGCCTACAGGGGGCGAGAAGCACAGATACGCAGTATTTT. The whole variable domain, filled in from reference TRBV9 and TRBJ2-3, reads DSGVTQTPKHLITATGQRVTLRCSPRSGDLSVYWYQQSLDQGLQFLIQYYNGEERAKGNILERFSAQQFPDLHSELNLSSLELGDSALYFCASSLQGARSTDTQYFGPGTRLTVL.

The chain carries TRBV4-2 and TRBJ1-2; D gene ambiguous. The CDR3 length is 14 residues. Germline assignment: CDR1 LGHNA and CDR2 YNFKEQ. V dropped 0 bases and J dropped 6 bases, with 11 bases sitting between them. The CDR3 bases are TGTGCCAGCAGCCAAGATAAACCGTTGAATGGCTACACCTTC. Translation: CASSQDKPLNGYTF.

The chain links TRBV12-5 to TRBJ2-5; D ambiguous. The V end lost 1 base, the J end lost 4 bases, and 4 bases lay between the germline ends. There are 12 residues in the CDR3. Germline CDR1 is LGHNT and CDR2 is FRNRAP. CDR3 loop: CASGLGGETQYF. CDR3 nucleotides: TGTGCTAGTGGTTTGGGCGGAGAGACCCAGTACTTC.

V gene TRBV4-2 combines with J gene TRBJ2-7; TRBD1 is a possible D gene (6 bases). The CDR3 spans 16 residues. Trimming left V 5 bases short and J 0 bases short, with 17 bases between. The V gene's germline CDR1 is LGHNA and CDR2 YNFKEQ. The CDR3 DNA follows: TGTGCCAGCAGCTCCTGGGGGCTCGGGTCCTCCTACGAGCAGTACTTC. This encodes CASSSWGLGSSYEQYF.